This record concerns one TCR beta chain sequence. The antigen remains unidentified. Time point noted: patch test 1, 2 weeks after DPC sensitization. Treatment: therapeutic diphenylcyclopropenone sensitization with weekly scalp DPC. The authors' total RNA extraction used unfractionated whole blood. The library attached unique molecular identifiers to individual cDNA molecules. TCRdb called the RACE reads again in MiXCR, with one record for every CDR3 protein. Found here are around 150,000 distinct CDR3 sequences, 14% of them singletons; the top ten hold about 1.7%. This sample was included in a study of human T cells and chemical hapten exposure. Study summary: While the approximately 23-week study was under way, patients received diphenylcyclopropenone on the scalp every week.

Study results and limitations: PT1 expanded TCR counts and patch test score correlated positively.

Trimming took off 6 bases at V and 5 bases at J, with 14 bases between the two ends. Germline CDR1 is KGHSH and CDR2 is LQKENI. This CDR3 has 14 residues. This chain uses TRBV18 with TRBJ2-1; D is perhaps TRBD1 (7 bases). The sequence was obtained from a woman aged 25 to 39 with alopecia areata. Some clones in this sample may be carry-over from other donors' samples. This specimen was whole blood, taken in connection with sensitization to the hapten diphenylcyclopropenone (DPC). The CDR3 bases are TGTGCCAGCTCGAAAGGGGGGACAGACAATGAGCAGTTCTTC. Translating gives CASSKGGTDNEQFF.